These T cell receptor beta chains were read from a single sample in a study of T cell changes during pregnancy in multiple sclerosis. The repertoire was sequenced with immunoSEQ multiplex PCR; TCRdb's copy has only in-frame clones and lacks some. The data show just under 65,000 clones, with about nine tenths seen just once and about 2.2% held by the top ten. This material consisted of peripheral blood, taken in the third trimester of pregnancy. These receptors were obtained from a female donor in good health, enrolled as a control in a pregnancy study. CDR3s include the opening cysteine and the closing phenylalanine or tryptophan. A D gene is named only where the DNA matches it firmly. For some rows the clone size is stated as once, few or many, or as a class when expanded; others skip it.

clone size,D gene,V gene,J gene,CDR3 DNA,CDR3 protein
NA,NA,TRBV27,TRBJ1-2,TGTGCCAGCAGTTTGACCGCGGGACTCGGCTACACCTTC,CASSLTAGLGYTF
NA,NA,TRBV7-9,TRBJ1-1,TGTGCCAGCAGCCCAGACGGGGGCACTGAAGCTTTCTTT,CASSPDGGTEAFF
NA,NA,TRBV28,TRBJ1-2,TGTGCCAGCAGTCGAAGGGGCGACTATGGCTACACCTTC,CASSRRGDYGYTF
NA,TRBD2,TRBV18,TRBJ2-1,TGTGCCAGCTCACCAATTGTTACGGGGGGGTACAATGAGCAGTTCTTC,CASSPIVTGGYNEQFF
NA,TRBD2,TRBV4-1,TRBJ2-2,TGCGCCAGCAGCCGAATACAGAGGACTAGAATCTCCGGGGAGCTGTTTTTT,CASSRIQRTRISGELFF
NA,NA,TRBV19,TRBJ2-1,TGTGCCAGTAGTATGGGCAGCAGTGAGCAGTTCTTC,CASSMGSSEQFF
NA,NA,TRBV5-1,TRBJ2-1,TGCGCCAGCAGCTTGGGGACAAATTACAATGAGCAGTTCTTC,CASSLGTNYNEQFF
NA,NA,TRBV27,TRBJ1-2,TGTGCCAGCAGTCCAGTGTCTAACTATGGCTACACCTTC,CASSPVSNYGYTF
NA,NA,TRBV27,TRBJ2-7,TGTGCCAGCAGTTACGACAGACACTACGAGCAGTACTTC,CASSYDRHYEQYF
NA,NA,TRBV6-5,TRBJ1-2,TGTGCCAGCAGTCCCCTCGGGGGGTCTTTTGGCTACACCTTC,CASSPLGGSFGYTF
NA,NA,TRBV27,TRBJ1-5,TGTGCCAGCAGTTTATGGGGAGGCAATCAGCCCCAGCATTTT,CASSLWGGNQPQHF
few,TRBD2,TRBV6-5,TRBJ2-1,TGTGCCAGCAGGCCCCCGGGACTAGTATCGGAGCAGTTCTTC,CASRPPGLVSEQFF
once,TRBD2,TRBV5-4,TRBJ2-2,TGTGCCAGCAGCCCCGGACTAGGAACCACCGGGGAGCTGTTTTTT,CASSPGLGTTGELFF
NA,TRBD2,TRBV5-4,TRBJ2-7,TGTGCCAGCAGGCAAACTAGCGGGGGCTCCTACGAGCAGTACTTC,CASRQTSGGSYEQYF
NA,NA,TRBV19,TRBJ2-5,TGTGCCATCTCTAGGAGGTACCAAGAGACCCAGTACTTC,CAISRRYQETQYF
NA,TRBD1,TRBV6-5,TRBJ2-1,TGTGCCAGCAGTTACTCGGGGACAGGGGTCTTCAATGAGCAGTTCTTC,CASSYSGTGVFNEQFF
NA,TRBD1,TRBV2,TRBJ2-7,TGTGCCAGCAGGGACAGGGGACGTACAAATTCCTACGAGCAGTACTTC,CASRDRGRTNSYEQYF
NA,NA,TRBV29-1,TRBJ2-1,TGCAGCGTCCAATTCGGGGGACATGAGCAGTTCTTC,CSVQFGGHEQFF
NA,TRBD2,TRBV6-1,TRBJ2-7,TGTGCCAGCAGTGAAGGAGGGACTACCTCCTACGAGCAGTACTTC,CASSEGGTTSYEQYF
NA,NA,TRBV30,TRBJ2-5,TGTGCCTGGAGTTCTACCTCCAACGGGGAAGAGACCCAGTACTTC,CAWSSTSNGEETQYF
NA,NA,TRBV23-1,TRBJ2-5,TGCGCCAGCAGTCATACCAAGGCGGGACTCAGCGGAGAGACCCAGTACTTC,CASSHTKAGLSGETQYF
once,NA,TRBV18,TRBJ1-2,TGTGCCAGCTCAACCGGGACAACGCATAACTATGGCTACACCTTC,CASSTGTTHNYGYTF
NA,NA,TRBV15,TRBJ2-7,TGTGCCACCAGCAGAGAGGTTCAGGCCGCGAGCAAGCAGTACTTC,CATSREVQAASKQYF
NA,NA,TRBV7-9,TRBJ2-1,TGTGCCAGCAGCTTCCTGACTAGCAGGGGTCACAATGAGCAGTTCTTC,CASSFLTSRGHNEQFF
NA,TRBD2,TRBV9,TRBJ2-5,TGTGCCAGCAGCCCCCGGGGAGCGGGGGGAGCCCAGTACTTC,CASSPRGAGGAQYF
NA,NA,TRBV28,TRBJ2-5,TGTGCCAGCACTTCGGGGTTGCGGGAGACCCAGTACTTC,CASTSGLRETQYF
NA,NA,TRBV27,TRBJ1-5,TGTGCCAGCAGCCTCTCCGGCCAGGGGTTAGGTCAGCCCCAGCATTTT,CASSLSGQGLGQPQHF
NA,TRBD2,TRBV28,TRBJ2-1,TGTGCCAGCAGTTCCTTAGCGGGAGGCAGCTACAATGAGCAGTTCTTC,CASSSLAGGSYNEQFF
once,TRBD1,TRBV5-4,TRBJ1-4,TGTGCCAGCAGCTTTGACAGGGGGAAAGAAAAACTGTTTTTT,CASSFDRGKEKLFF
NA,NA,TRBV2,TRBJ1-5,TGTGCCAGCAGTGAGAGGACTGTGAGCAATCAGCCCCAGCATTTT,CASSERTVSNQPQHF
NA,NA,TRBV6-1,TRBJ1-1,TGTGCCAGCAGTGATATTTTTGGGAGCACTGAAGCTTTCTTT,CASSDIFGSTEAFF
NA,TRBD1,TRBV6-5,TRBJ1-2,TGTGCCAGCAGTTACTCGAGAGGGGGCCCGGTCGGCGGCTACACCTTC,CASSYSRGGPVGGYTF
NA,NA,TRBV7-9,TRBJ1-2,TGTGCCAGCCAGGCTGGGTCTGGCTACACCTTC,CASQAGSGYTF
NA,NA,TRBV2,TRBJ1-1,TGTGCCAGCAGTGGGTGGCCAATGAACACTGAAGCTTTCTTT,CASSGWPMNTEAFF
once,TRBD1,TRBV27,TRBJ2-3,TGTGCCAGCAGTTTAAGGGGGCGTTTGGGCACAAGTACAGATACGCAGTATTTT,CASSLRGRLGTSTDTQYF
NA,TRBD1,TRBV7-2,TRBJ2-3,TGTGCCAGCAGTTCACAGGGGGGAGGTGATACGCAGTATTTT,CASSSQGGGDTQYF
once,NA,TRBV27,TRBJ1-2,TGTGCCAGCAGTTTAACGGAGAACTATGGCTACACCTTC,CASSLTENYGYTF
once,NA,TRBV7-2,TRBJ2-5,TGTGCCAGCAGCTCCCACCGGTACCAAGAGACCCAGTACTTC,CASSSHRYQETQYF
NA,NA,TRBV11-2,TRBJ1-6,TGTGCCAGCAGCTTGAGGGTGGGCTCCTATAATTCACCCCTCCACTTT,CASSLRVGSYNSPLHF
NA,NA,TRBV7-9,TRBJ2-4,TGTGCCAGCAGCTTAAACGGAGACATTCAGTACTTC,CASSLNGDIQYF
NA,TRBD1,TRBV6-1,TRBJ1-3,TGTGCCAGCCTGGGACAGATAAGCTCTGGAAACACCATATATTTT,CASLGQISSGNTIYF
NA,TRBD2,TRBV5-1,TRBJ2-3,TGCGCCAGCAGTCCGGGAGGTCACACAGATACGCAGTATTTT,CASSPGGHTDTQYF
few,NA,TRBV6-5,TRBJ1-1,TGTGCCAGCAGCCAGGGGACGGCCGAGTTTTCGGCTTTCTTT,CASSQGTAEFSAFF
NA,NA,TRBV14,TRBJ2-5,TGTGCCAGCAGCCATCCCATGACACGGGGTAGCTCAGAGACCCAGTACTTC,CASSHPMTRGSSETQYF
NA,TRBD2,TRBV27,TRBJ2-1,TGTGCCAGCAGTTTAAAGCGGGGGTACAATGAGCAGTTCTTC,CASSLKRGYNEQFF
NA,TRBD2,TRBV5-4,TRBJ2-3,TGTGCCAGCAGCTTAGCGGGAACAGATACGCAGTATTTT,CASSLAGTDTQYF
NA,NA,TRBV29-1,TRBJ2-1,TGCAGCGTTGAGGGGCGCTACAATGAGCAGTTCTTC,CSVEGRYNEQFF
NA,NA,TRBV6-1,TRBJ2-7,TGTGCCAGCAGTGACCGGTTGGACAGCTCCTACGAGCAGTACTTC,CASSDRLDSSYEQYF
once,TRBD2,TRBV7-9,TRBJ2-7,TGTGCCAGCAGAGCCGGGACTAGCTACGAGCAGTACTTC,CASRAGTSYEQYF
NA,NA,TRBV28,TRBJ1-4,TGTGCCAGCAGCCGAGAGCCAAATGAAAAACTGTTTTTT,CASSREPNEKLFF
NA,NA,TRBV29-1,TRBJ1-1,TGCAGCGCCCGGTTTGAGAACACTGAAGCTTTCTTT,CSARFENTEAFF